This TCR beta chain is from a study of T cell responses to AZD1222 COVID-19 vaccine. Repertoires were generated with immunoSEQ multiplex PCR, while TCRdb's copy carries only in-frame clones and drops some. Here the sample spans approximately 150,000 clones, roughly nine tenths being singletons. Study-level results: Spike-specific TCR repertoires showed rising breadth and depth after two AZD1222 doses. Across the whole spike, CD4 TCRs peaked at regions 160-218 and 743-854. Unmutated variant regions are reportedly targeted by nearly half of spike-specific TCRs. Seropositive AZD1222 recipients at baseline numbered only five or six.

This CDR3 comprises 13 residues. Trimming stripped 7 bases from V and 9 bases from J, with 16 bases between. Germline V CDR1 and CDR2: SEHNR, FQNEAQ (reference sequence). Details on this clone: What it binds is not known.

The source is an adult who received the AZD1222 COVID-19 vaccine. The gene calls are TRBV7-9 and TRBJ2-1, with unresolved D. Sequencing was performed on peripheral blood, taken 28 days after the second AZD1222 dose. The DNA for the CDR3 is TGTGCCAGCACCACCCCTCGGTCCAGTGAGCAGTTCTTC. As protein: CASTTPRSSEQFF.